This section outlines one T cell receptor (beta chain) sequence together with its context. Its antigen is unidentified. Germline and junction disagree at one end, which may indicate a read error. The CDR3 length is 15 residues. The germline CDR1 and CDR2 sequences are SNHLY and FYNNEI. In TCRdb, the reads were re-called with MiXCR into one record per CDR3 protein. This table has about 830,000 distinct CDR3 sequences, 30% to 35% appearing once. This record comes from a study of T cell repertoires in cytomegalovirus infection. The rearrangement joins TRBV2 to TRBJ1-1; D remains ambiguous. The sequence came from a human donor in good health (CMV status not recorded). Some clones in this sample may be carry-over from other donors' samples. Sample: cultured CD8+ T cells from PBMCs, taken from culture after CMV antigen stimulation. The CDR3 region is CASREDDYMNTEAFF. Here the CDR3 DNA reads TGTGCCAGCAGGGAAGATGATTACATGAACACTGAAGCTTTCTTT.